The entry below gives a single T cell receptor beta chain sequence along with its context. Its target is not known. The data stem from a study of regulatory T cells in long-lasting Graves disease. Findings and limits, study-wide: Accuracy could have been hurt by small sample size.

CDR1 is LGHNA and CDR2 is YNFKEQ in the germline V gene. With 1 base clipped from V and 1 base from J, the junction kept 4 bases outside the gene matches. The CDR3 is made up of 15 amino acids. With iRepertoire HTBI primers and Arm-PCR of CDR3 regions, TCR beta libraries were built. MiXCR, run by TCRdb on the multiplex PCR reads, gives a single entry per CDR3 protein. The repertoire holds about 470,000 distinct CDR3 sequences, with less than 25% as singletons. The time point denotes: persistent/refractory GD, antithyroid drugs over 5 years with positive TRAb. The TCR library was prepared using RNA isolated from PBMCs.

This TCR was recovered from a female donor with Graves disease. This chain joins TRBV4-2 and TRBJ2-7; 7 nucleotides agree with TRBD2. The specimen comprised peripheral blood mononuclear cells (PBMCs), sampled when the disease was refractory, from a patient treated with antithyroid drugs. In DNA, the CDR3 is TGTGCCAGCAGCCAAGTTGCGGGAGCGTCCTACGAGCAGTACTTC. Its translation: CASSQVAGASYEQYF.